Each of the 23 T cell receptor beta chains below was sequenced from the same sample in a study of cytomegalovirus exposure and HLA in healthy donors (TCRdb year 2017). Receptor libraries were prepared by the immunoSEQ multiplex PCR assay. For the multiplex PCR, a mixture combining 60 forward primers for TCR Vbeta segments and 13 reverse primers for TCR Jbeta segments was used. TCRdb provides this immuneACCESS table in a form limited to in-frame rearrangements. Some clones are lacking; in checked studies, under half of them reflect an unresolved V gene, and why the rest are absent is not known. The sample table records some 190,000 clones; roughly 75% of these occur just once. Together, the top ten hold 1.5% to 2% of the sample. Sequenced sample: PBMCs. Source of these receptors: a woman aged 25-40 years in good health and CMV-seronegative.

For the CDR3, the DNA is TGCGCCAGCAGCTTGGAACCGGGGTTGAGCTCCTACAATGAGCAGTTCTTC. It yields the protein CASSLEPGLSSYNEQFF. V usage is TRBV5-1 and J usage is TRBJ2-1; possible D gene TRBD2, 5 bases. The CDR3 spans 17 residues. Looked up from germline, CDR1 is SGHRS and CDR2 is YFSETQ. Between the trimmed V and J ends, which lost 0 bases and 0 bases, there was a span of 13 bases.

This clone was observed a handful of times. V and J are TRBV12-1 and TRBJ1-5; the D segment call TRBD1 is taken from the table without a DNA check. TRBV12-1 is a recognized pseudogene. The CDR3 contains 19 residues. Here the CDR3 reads CASSCREGPLDRKGVMEHF. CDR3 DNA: TGTGCCAGCAGCTGCCGTGAAGGACCCCTGGACAGGAAGGGAGTGATGGAGCATTTT.

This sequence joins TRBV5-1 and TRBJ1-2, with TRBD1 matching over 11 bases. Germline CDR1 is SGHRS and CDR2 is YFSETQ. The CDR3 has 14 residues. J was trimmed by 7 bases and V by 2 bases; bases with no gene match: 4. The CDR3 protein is CASSFGQGARGYTF. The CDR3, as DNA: TGCGCCAGCAGCTTTGGACAGGGGGCGCGTGGCTACACCTTC.

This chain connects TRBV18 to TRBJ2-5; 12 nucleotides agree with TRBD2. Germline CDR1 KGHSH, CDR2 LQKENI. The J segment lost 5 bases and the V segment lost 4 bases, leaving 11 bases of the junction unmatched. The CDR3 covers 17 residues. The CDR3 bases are TGTGCCAGCTCACACGGGACTAGCGGGTCGATGGGGGAGACCCAGTACTTC. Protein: CASSHGTSGSMGETQYF.

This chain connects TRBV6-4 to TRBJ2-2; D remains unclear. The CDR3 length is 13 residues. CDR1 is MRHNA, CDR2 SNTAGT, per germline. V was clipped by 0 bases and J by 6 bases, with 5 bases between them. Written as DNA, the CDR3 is TGTGCCAGCAGTGACTCGGTAGCCGGGGAGCTGTTTTTT. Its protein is CASSDSVAGELFF.

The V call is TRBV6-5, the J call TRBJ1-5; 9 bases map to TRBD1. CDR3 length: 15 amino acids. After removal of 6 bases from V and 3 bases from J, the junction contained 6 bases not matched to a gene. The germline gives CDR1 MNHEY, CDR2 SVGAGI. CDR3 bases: TGTGCCAGCAGCTGGACAGGGGACCCCAATCAGCCCCAGCATTTT. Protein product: CASSWTGDPNQPQHF.

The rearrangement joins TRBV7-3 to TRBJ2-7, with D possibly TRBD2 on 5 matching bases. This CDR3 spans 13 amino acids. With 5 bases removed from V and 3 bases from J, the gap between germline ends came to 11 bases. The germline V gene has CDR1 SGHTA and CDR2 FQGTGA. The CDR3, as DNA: TGTGCCAGCAGCCCTAGCCCGGGCTACGAGCAGTACTTC. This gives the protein CASSPSPGYEQYF.

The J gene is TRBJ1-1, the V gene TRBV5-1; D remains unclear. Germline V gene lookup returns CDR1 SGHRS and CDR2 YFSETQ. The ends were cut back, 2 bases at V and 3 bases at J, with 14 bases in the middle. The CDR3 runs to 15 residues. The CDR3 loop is CASSFVENSDTEAFF. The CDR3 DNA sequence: TGCGCCAGCAGCTTCGTGGAGAACTCGGACACTGAAGCTTTCTTT.

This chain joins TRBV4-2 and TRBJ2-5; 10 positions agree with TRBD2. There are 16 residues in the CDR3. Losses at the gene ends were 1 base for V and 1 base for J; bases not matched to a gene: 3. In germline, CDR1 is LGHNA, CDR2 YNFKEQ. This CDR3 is CASSQGLAGAQETQYF. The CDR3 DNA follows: TGTGCCAGCAGCCAAGGGCTAGCGGGGGCCCAAGAGACCCAGTACTTC.

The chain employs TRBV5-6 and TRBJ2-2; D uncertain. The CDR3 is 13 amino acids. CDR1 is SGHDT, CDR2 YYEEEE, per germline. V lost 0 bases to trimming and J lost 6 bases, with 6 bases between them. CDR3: CASSLVRSGELFF. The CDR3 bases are TGTGCCAGCAGCTTGGTACGGTCCGGGGAGCTGTTTTTT.

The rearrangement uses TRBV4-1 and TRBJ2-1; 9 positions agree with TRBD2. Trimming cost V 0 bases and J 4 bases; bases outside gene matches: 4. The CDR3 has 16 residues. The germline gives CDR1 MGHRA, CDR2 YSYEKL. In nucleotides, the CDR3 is TGCGCCAGCAGCCAAGATCGCGGGGGGGGTTACAATGAGCAGTTCTTC. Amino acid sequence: CASSQDRGGGYNEQFF.

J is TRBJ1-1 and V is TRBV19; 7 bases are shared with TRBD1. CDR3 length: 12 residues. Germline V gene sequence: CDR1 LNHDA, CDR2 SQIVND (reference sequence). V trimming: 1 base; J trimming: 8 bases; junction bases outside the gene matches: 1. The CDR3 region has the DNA TGTGCCAGTAGTATAGTAGGGGGCGAAGCTTTCTTT. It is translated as CASSIVGGEAFF.

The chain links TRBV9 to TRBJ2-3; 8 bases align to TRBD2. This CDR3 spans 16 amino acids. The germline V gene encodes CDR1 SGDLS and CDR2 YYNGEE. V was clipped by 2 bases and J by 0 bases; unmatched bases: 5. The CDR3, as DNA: TGTGCCAGCAGCGTCCTCCGCGGGGGGAGCACAGATACGCAGTATTTT. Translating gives CASSVLRGGSTDTQYF.

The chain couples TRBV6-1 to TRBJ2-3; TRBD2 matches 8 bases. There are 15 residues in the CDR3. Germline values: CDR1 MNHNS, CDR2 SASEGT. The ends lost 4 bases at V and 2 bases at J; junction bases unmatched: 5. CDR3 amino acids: CASSAVAGPTDTQYF. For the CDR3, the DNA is TGTGCCAGCAGTGCGGTAGCGGGGCCCACAGATACGCAGTATTTT.

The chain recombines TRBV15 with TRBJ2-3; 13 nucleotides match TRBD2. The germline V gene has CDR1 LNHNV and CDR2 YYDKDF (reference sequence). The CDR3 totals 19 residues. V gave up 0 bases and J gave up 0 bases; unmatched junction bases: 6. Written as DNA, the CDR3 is TGTGCCACCAGCAGAGAATTTGGGACTAGCGGGATTAGCACAGATACGCAGTATTTT. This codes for CATSREFGTSGISTDTQYF.

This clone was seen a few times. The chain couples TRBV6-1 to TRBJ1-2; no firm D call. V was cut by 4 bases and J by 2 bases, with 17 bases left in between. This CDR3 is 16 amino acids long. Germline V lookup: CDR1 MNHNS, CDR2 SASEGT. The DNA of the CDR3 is TGTGCCAGCAGTGGGGTCAGAGGGCGGGTGAACTATGGCTACACCTTC. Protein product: CASSGVRGRVNYGYTF.

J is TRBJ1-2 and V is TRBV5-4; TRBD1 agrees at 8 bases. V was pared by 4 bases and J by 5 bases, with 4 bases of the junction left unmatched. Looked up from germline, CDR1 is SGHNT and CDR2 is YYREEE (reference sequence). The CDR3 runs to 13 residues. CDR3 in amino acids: CASSRDRLYGYTF. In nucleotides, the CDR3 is TGTGCCAGCAGCCGGGACAGGCTATATGGCTACACCTTC.

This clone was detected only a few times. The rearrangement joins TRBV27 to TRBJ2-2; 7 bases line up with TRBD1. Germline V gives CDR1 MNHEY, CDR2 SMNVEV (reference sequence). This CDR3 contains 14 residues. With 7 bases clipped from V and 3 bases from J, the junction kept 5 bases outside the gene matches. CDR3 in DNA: TGTGCCAGCAACGACAGGGCTCACACCGGGGAGCTGTTTTTT. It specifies CASNDRAHTGELFF.

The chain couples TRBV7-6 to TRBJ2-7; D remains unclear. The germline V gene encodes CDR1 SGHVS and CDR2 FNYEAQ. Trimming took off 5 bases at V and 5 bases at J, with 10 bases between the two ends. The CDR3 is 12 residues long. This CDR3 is CASSRVGNEQYF. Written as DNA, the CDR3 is TGTGCCAGCAGCCGGGTGGGTAACGAGCAGTACTTC.

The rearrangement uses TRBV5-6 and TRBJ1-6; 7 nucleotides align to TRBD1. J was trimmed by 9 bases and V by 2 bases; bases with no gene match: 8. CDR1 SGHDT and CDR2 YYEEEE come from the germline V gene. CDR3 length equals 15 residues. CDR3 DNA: TGTGCCAGCAGCTTTCGGACAGGAGTTATTTCACCCCTCCACTTT. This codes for CASSFRTGVISPLHF. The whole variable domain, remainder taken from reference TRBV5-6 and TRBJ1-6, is DAGVTQSPTHLIKTRGQQVTLRCSPKSGHDTVSWYQQALGQGPQFIFQYYEEEERQRGNFPDRFSGHQFPNYSSELNVNALLLGDSALYLCASSFRTGVISPLHFGNGTRLTVT.

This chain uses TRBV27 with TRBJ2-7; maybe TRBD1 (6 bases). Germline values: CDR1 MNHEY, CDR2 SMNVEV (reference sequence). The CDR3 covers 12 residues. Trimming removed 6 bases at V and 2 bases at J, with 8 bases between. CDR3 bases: TGTGCCAGCAGACAGGGACCCTACGAGCAGTACTTC. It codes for CASRQGPYEQYF.

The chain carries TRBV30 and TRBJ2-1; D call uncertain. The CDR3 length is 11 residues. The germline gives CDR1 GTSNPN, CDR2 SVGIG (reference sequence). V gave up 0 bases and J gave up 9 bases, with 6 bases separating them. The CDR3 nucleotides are TGTGCCTGGAGTGTTTTGCGTGAGCAGTTCTTC. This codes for CAWSVLREQFF.

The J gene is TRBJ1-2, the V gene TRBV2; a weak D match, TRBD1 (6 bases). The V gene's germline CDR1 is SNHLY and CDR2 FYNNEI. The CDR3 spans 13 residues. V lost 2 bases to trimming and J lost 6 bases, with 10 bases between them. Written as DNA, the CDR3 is TGTGCCAGCAGTGAAATCGCAGGGGATGGCTACACCTTC. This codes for CASSEIAGDGYTF.